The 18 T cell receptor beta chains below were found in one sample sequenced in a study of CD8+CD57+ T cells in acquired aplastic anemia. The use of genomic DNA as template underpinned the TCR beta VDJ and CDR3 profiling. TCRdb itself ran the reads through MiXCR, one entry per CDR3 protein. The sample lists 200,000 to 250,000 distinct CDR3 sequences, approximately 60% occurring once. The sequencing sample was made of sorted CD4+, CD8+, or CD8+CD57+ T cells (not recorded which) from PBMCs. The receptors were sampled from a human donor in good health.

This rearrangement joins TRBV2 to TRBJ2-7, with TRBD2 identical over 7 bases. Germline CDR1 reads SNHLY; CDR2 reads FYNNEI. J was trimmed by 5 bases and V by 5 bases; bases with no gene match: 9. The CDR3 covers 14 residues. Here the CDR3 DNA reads TGTGCCAGCAGTATCCCGCGGCTAGCGGACGAGCAGTACTTC. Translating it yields CASSIPRLADEQYF.

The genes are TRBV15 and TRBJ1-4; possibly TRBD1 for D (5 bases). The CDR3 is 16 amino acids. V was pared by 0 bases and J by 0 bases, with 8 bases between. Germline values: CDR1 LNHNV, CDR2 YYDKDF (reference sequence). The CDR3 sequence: CATSREGTTTNEKLFF. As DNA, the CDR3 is TGTGCCACCAGCAGAGAGGGGACTACAACTAATGAAAAACTGTTTTTT.

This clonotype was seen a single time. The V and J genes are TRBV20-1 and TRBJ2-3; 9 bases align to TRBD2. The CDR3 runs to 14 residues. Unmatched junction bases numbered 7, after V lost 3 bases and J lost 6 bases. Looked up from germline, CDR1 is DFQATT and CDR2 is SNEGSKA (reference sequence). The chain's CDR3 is CSASPGLAWDTQYF. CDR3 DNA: TGCAGTGCTAGCCCGGGACTAGCTTGGGATACGCAGTATTTT.

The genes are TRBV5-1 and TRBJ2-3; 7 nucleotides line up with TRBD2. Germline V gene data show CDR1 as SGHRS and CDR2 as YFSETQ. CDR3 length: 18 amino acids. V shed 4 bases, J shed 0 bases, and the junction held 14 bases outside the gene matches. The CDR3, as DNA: TGCGCCAGCAGCCCTGGACGGGGAGGGCTAGCGAGCACAGATACGCAGTATTTT. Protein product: CASSPGRGGLASTDTQYF.

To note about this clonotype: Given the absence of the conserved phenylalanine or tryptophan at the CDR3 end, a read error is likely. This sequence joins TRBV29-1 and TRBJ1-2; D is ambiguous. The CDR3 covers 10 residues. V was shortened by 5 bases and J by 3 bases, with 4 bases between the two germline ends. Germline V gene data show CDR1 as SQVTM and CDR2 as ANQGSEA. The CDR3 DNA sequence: TGCAGCGTTTACCACTATGGCTACACCCTC. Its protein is CSVYHYGYTL.

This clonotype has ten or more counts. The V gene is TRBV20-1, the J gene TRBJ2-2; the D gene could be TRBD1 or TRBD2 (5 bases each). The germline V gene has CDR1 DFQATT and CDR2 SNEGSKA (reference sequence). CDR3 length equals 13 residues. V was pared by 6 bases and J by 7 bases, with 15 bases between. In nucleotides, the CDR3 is TGCAGTGCCGTAGTTGGGGGAAGCGGGGAGCTGTTTTTT. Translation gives CSAVVGGSGELFF.

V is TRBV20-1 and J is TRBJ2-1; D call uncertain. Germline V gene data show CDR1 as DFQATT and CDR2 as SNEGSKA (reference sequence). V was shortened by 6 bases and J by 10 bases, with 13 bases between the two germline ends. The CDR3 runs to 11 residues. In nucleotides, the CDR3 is TGCAGTGCCCTTTGGGTTCCCGAGCAGTTCTTC. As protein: CSALWVPEQFF.

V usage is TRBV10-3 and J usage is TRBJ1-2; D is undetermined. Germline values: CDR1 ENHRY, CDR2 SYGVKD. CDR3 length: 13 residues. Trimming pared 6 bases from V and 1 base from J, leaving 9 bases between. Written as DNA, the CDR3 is TGTGCCATCAGCGGGAGGGATAACTATGGCTACACCTTC. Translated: CAISGRDNYGYTF.

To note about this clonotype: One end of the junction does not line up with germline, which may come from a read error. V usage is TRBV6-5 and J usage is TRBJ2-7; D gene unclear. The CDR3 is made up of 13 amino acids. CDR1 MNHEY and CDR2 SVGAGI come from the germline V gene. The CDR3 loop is CASRKDLGYEQYF. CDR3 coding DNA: TGCGCCAGCAGGAAGGACCTCGGGTACGAGCAGTACTTC.

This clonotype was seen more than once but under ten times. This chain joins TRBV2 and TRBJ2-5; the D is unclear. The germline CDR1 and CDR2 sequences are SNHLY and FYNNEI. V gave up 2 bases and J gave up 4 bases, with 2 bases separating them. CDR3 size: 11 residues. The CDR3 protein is CASSELETQYF. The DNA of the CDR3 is TGTGCCAGCAGTGAATTAGAGACCCAGTACTTC.

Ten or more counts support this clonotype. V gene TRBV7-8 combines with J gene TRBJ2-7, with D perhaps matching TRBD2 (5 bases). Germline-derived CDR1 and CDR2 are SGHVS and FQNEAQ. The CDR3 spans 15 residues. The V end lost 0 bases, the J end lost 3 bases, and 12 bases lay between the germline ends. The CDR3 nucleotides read TGTGCCAGCAGCTTAGCTCAATCGGGATACTACGAGCAGTACTTC. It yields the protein CASSLAQSGYYEQYF.

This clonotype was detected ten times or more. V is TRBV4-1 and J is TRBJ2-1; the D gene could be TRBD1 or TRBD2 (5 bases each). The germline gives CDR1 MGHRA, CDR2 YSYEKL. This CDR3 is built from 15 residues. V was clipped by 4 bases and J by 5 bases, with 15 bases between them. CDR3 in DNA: TGCGCCAGCAGCCGAATGGGGACCTGGGACAATGAGCAGTTCTTC. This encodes CASSRMGTWDNEQFF.

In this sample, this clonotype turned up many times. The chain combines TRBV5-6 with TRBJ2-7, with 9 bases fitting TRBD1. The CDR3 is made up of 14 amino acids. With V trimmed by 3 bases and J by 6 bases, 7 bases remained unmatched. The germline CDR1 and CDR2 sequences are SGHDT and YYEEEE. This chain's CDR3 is CASSYSGTGIEQYF. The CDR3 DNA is TGTGCCAGCAGCTACTCCGGGACAGGGATCGAGCAGTACTTC.

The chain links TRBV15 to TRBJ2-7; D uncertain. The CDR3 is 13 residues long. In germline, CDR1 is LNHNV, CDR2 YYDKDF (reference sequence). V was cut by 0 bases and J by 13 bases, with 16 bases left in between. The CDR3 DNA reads TGTGCCACCAGCAGAGATGGCATCTACGAGTATTACTTC. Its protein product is CATSRDGIYEYYF.

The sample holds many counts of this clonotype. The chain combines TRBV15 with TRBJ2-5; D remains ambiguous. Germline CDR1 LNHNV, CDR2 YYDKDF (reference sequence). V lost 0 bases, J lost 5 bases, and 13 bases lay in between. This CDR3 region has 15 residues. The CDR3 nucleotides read TGTGCCACCAGCAGAGATCGGTTGGCACAGGAGACCCAGTACTTC. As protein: CATSRDRLAQETQYF.

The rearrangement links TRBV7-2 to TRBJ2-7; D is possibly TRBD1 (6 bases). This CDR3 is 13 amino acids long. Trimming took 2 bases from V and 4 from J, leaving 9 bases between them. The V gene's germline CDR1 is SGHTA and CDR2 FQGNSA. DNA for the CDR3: TGTGCCAGCAGCTTATCGACAGGATACGAGCAGTACTTC. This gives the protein CASSLSTGYEQYF.

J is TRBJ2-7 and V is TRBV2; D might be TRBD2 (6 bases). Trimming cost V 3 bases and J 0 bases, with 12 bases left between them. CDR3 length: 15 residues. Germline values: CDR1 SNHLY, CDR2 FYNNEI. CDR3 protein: CASSEGLAFSYEQYF. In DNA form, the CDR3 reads TGTGCCAGCAGTGAGGGTCTAGCGTTCTCCTACGAGCAGTACTTC.

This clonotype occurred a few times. CDR3 sequence: CASRDYGTEAFF. The CDR3 DNA is TGTGCCAGCAGGGACTATGGCACTGAAGCTTTCTTT. The gene calls are TRBV25-1 and TRBJ1-1; unclear D gene. The CDR3 covers 12 residues. Trimming stripped 6 bases from V and 4 bases from J, with 9 bases between. Germline CDR1 MGHDK, CDR2 SYGVNS.